This T cell receptor beta chain stems from a study of blood T cell repertoires in COVID-19. Study background: T cells, B-cell-depleted T cells, or PBMCs supplied cDNA or gDNA.

Per the study methods: Amplification with reference gene primers provided the estimates of nucleated cell counts. TCRdb keeps only in-frame clones here, not all; method: immunoSEQ multiplex PCR. V and J calls and clone size come straight from that table; D and trimming were deduced from the DNA. The sample holds under 200,000 clones; 86% are singletons and the top ten take approximately 7%. Trimming cost V 0 bases and J 3 bases; bases outside gene matches: 9. The CDR3 runs 18 residues. Germline V gene sequence: CDR1 LGHNA, CDR2 YNFKEQ. The sequence derives from a man aged 50-60 years with active or convalescent COVID-19. The sequenced sample was peripheral blood. The chain is built from TRBV4-2 and TRBJ2-1, with 9 bases matching TRBD2. The CDR3 loop is CASSQEDTSGPFYNEQFF. For the CDR3, the DNA is TGTGCCAGCAGCCAAGAGGATACTAGCGGGCCCTTCTACAATGAGCAGTTCTTC.